This TCR beta chain originates from a study of T-cell reconstitution after alpha-beta-depleted transplantation in children. Preparation of the TCRbeta library used unique molecular identifiers. TCRdb re-called the PCR reads with MiXCR, one entry per CDR3 protein. Of 640,000 or so distinct CDR3 sequences in the sample, approximately 16% were seen once. Germline V gene lookup returns CDR1 SGHRS and CDR2 YFSETQ. V lost 5 bases to trimming and J lost 7 bases, with 19 bases between them. The CDR3 sequence is 14 residues long. The V call is TRBV5-1, the J call TRBJ2-7, with D tentatively TRBD1 (7 bases). Sequenced material: PBMCs from the stem cell graft donor, taken from the stem cell graft. The sequence was obtained from a human donor who donated a stem cell graft to a child with acute myeloid leukemia. CDR3: CASSSPGGTGEQYF. For the CDR3, the DNA is TGCGCCAGCAGTTCACCAGGGGGGACTGGGGAGCAGTACTTC.